Below are 18 T cell receptor beta chains sequenced from a single sample in a study of OX40 agonist ivuxolimab in advanced cancers. TCRdb keeps only in-frame clones here, not all; method: immunoSEQ multiplex PCR. The repertoire consists of roughly 70,000 clones, with about 80% occurring once and the leading ten covering around 2.1%. Sequencing was performed on CD4+ or CD8+ T cells sorted from blood, taken in a trial of the OX40 agonist ivuxolimab. These receptors were obtained from an adult with an advanced solid tumor such as melanoma, head and neck, liver or kidney cancer.

This chain joins TRBV7-9 and TRBJ1-2, with 7 bases identical to TRBD1. This CDR3 is built from 15 residues. V lost 2 bases to trimming and J lost 8 bases; unmatched junction nucleotides: 11. The V gene's germline CDR1 is SEHNR and CDR2 FQNEAQ (reference sequence). The CDR3 region is CASSLWGDREGGYTF. The CDR3 DNA follows: TGTGCCAGCAGCTTATGGGGTGACAGGGAAGGCGGCTACACCTTC.

The rearrangement uses TRBV7-3 and TRBJ2-3, with 9 bases lining up with TRBD2. The CDR3 spans 14 residues. CDR1 and CDR2 from the germline V gene are SGHTA and FQGTGA. With 6 bases clipped from V and 2 bases from J, the junction kept 3 bases outside the gene matches. As DNA, the CDR3 is TGTGCCAGCAGTCTAGCGGGAACCACAGATACGCAGTATTTT. It yields the protein CASSLAGTTDTQYF.

This sequence joins TRBV7-2 and TRBJ2-3, with D possibly TRBD2 on 6 matching bases. Germline V gene data show CDR1 as SGHTA and CDR2 as FQGNSA. The V end was cut by 1 base, the J end by 7 bases, with 24 bases between. CDR3 size: 18 residues. CDR3 protein: CASSLGPGLGSTRNTQYF. The DNA for the CDR3 is TGTGCCAGCAGCTTAGGTCCGGGACTGGGGTCGACCCGAAATACGCAGTATTTT.

The chain joins TRBV11-2 to TRBJ2-2; 8 bases match TRBD2. V gave up 2 bases and J gave up 7 bases; unmatched junction bases: 15. Per the germline V gene, CDR1 is SGHAT and CDR2 is FQNNGV. The CDR3 is made up of 18 amino acids. CDR3 DNA: TGTGCCAGCAGCTTAAGTTTTGCCAGCGGGAGACGGGTCGGGGAGCTGTTTTTT. As protein: CASSLSFASGRRVGELFF.

This sequence joins TRBV7-8 and TRBJ2-5; 7 bases line up with TRBD1. V lost 6 bases and J lost 1; bases outside the gene matches: 8. CDR3 length: 15 residues. Looked up from germline, CDR1 is SGHVS and CDR2 is FQNEAQ. The CDR3 sequence: CASRSAGTAQETQYF. In nucleotides, the CDR3 is TGTGCCAGCAGGTCCGCTGGGACAGCCCAAGAGACCCAGTACTTC.

This chain connects TRBV5-4 to TRBJ2-4; D unresolved. This CDR3 has 16 residues. The germline V and J ends were trimmed by 4 bases and 3 bases, with 17 bases remaining between them. CDR1 and CDR2 from the germline V gene are SGHNT and YYREEE (reference sequence). CDR3 DNA sequence: TGTGCCAGCAGCCCTGACTTTGCTTTGGACAAAAACATTCAGTACTTC. This translates into CASSPDFALDKNIQYF.

The rearrangement joins TRBV15 to TRBJ2-3, with TRBD2 as a possible D gene (6 bases). The CDR3 consists of 15 residues. The V end lost 4 bases, the J end lost 4 bases, and 15 bases lay between the germline ends. The germline CDR1 and CDR2 sequences are LNHNV and YYDKDF (reference sequence). CDR3 residues: CATSTIGGGADTQYF. CDR3 DNA: TGTGCCACCAGCACGATCGGGGGTGGAGCAGATACGCAGTATTTT.

The J gene is TRBJ2-5, the V gene TRBV29-1, with D possibly called TRBD1 or TRBD2 (5 bases each). Germline V lookup: CDR1 SQVTM, CDR2 ANQGSEA. The length of the CDR3 is 14 residues. V was trimmed by 6 bases and J by 1 base, leaving 15 bases between them. Here the CDR3 reads CSVLGTARQETQYF. CDR3 bases: TGCAGCGTCCTCGGGACCGCCCGCCAAGAGACCCAGTACTTC. Full variable domain (remainder filled in from reference TRBV29-1 and TRBJ2-5): SAVISQKPSRDICQRGTSLTIQCQVDSQVTMMFWYRQQPGQSLTLIATANQGSEATYESGFVIDKFPISRPNLTFSTLTVSNMSPEDSSIYLCSVLGTARQETQYFGPGTRLLVL.

The chain joins TRBV7-6 to TRBJ2-5, with 7 bases lining up with TRBD2. The CDR3 spans 14 residues. The germline V gene encodes CDR1 SGHVS and CDR2 FNYEAQ. Germline trimming cut 5 bases from V and 1 base from J; bases unmatched to any gene: 4. CDR3 protein: CASSPTSFQETQYF. The CDR3 DNA reads as TGTGCCAGCAGCCCGACTAGCTTCCAAGAGACCCAGTACTTC.

The chain couples TRBV18 to TRBJ2-7; weak D call: TRBD2 (5 bases). V was cut by 6 bases and J by 5 bases, with 11 bases left in between. There are 12 residues in the CDR3. Germline V gene lookup returns CDR1 KGHSH and CDR2 LQKENI. The CDR3 nucleotides read TGTGCCAGCTCCCCTCTGAGGGACGAGCAGTACTTC. Protein: CASSPLRDEQYF.

This sequence joins TRBV29-1 and TRBJ2-7; maybe TRBD1 (5 bases). Germline V gene data show CDR1 as SQVTM and CDR2 as ANQGSEA. The CDR3 spans 11 residues. Trimming took 7 bases from V and 2 from J, leaving 9 bases between them. The CDR3 DNA reads TGCAGCGCCACGACAGCCTACGAGCAGTACTTC. Amino acid sequence: CSATTAYEQYF.

This clone appeared many times. The V call is TRBV5-4, the J call TRBJ1-3; 7 bases fit TRBD1. The CDR3 has 16 amino acids. V gave up 2 bases and J gave up 8 bases; unmatched junction bases: 13. The germline V gene encodes CDR1 SGHNT and CDR2 YYREEE (reference sequence). The CDR3, as DNA: TGTGCCAGCAGCTTTGGCTCCAACAGGGGAGGGGACACCATATATTTT. Encoded protein: CASSFGSNRGGDTIYF. The entire variable domain, with the rest obtained from reference TRBV5-4 and TRBJ1-3, is as follows: ETGVTQSPTHLIKTRGQQVTLRCSSQSGHNTVSWYQQALGQGPQFIFQYYREEENGRGNFPPRFSGLQFPNYSSELNVNALELDDSALYLCASSFGSNRGGDTIYFGEGSWLTVV.

This clone was counted at least ten times. This sequence joins TRBV14 and TRBJ2-5, with TRBD2 matching 8 bases. The CDR3 spans 15 residues. V was pared by 4 bases and J by 5 bases, with 9 bases of the junction left unmatched. Germline V lookup: CDR1 SGHDN, CDR2 FVKESK. The DNA for the CDR3 is TGTGCCAGCAGCCCCGACAGCGGGAGTCGGGAGACCCAGTACTTC. Encoded protein: CASSPDSGSRETQYF.

The J gene is TRBJ2-3, the V gene TRBV7-2, with 10 bases fitting TRBD2. This CDR3 is 15 amino acids long. V trimming: 3 bases; J trimming: 11 bases; junction bases outside the gene matches: 11. Germline V CDR1 and CDR2: SGHTA, FQGNSA. The CDR3 bases are TGTGCCAGCAGCTTCAAGGGCGCAGCGGGGGGGAGGCAGTATTTT. Its protein product is CASSFKGAAGGRQYF.

V usage is TRBV6-5 and J usage is TRBJ2-4; D might be TRBD1 (6 bases). Per the germline V gene, CDR1 is MNHEY and CDR2 is SVGAGI. V lost 2 bases to trimming and J lost 2 bases, with 7 bases between them. The CDR3 sequence is 14 residues long. As DNA, the CDR3 is TGTGCCAGCAGTTACAGGGGGTCCAAAAACATTCAGTACTTC. Its translation is CASSYRGSKNIQYF.

The chain recombines TRBV6-5 with TRBJ2-7; D may be TRBD1 (6 bases). CDR1 is MNHEY and CDR2 is SVGAGI in the germline V gene. V lost 6 bases, J lost 7 bases, and 19 bases lay in between. The CDR3 covers 14 residues. The DNA for the CDR3 is TGTGCCAGCAGCCTGGACAGACGAGTAGGGGAGCAGTACTTC. It specifies CASSLDRRVGEQYF.

The chain has TRBV6-6 and TRBJ1-2, with 10 bases identical to TRBD1. Trimming removed 7 bases from V and 5 bases from J; junction bases left unmatched: 7. The CDR3 length is 14 residues. Germline loops: CDR1 MNHNY, CDR2 SVGAGI (reference sequence). Here the CDR3 DNA reads TGTGCCAGCACCTCGACAGGGGGCTCATATGGCTACACCTTC. It yields the protein CASTSTGGSYGYTF.

The V call is TRBV30, the J call TRBJ2-3; D is unresolved. The germline V and J ends were trimmed by 1 base and 5 bases, with 10 bases remaining between them. This CDR3 region has 13 residues. Per the germline V gene, CDR1 is GTSNPN and CDR2 is SVGIG (reference sequence). The CDR3 nucleotides read TGTGCCTGGAGTGATCTGTCAAAAGATACGCAGTATTTT. It yields the protein CAWSDLSKDTQYF.